The TCR beta chain described here comes from a study of blood T cell repertoires in COVID-19. Per the authors' pipeline: Scientists estimated how many nucleated cells there were by amplifying reference gene primers. The table came from immunoSEQ multiplex PCR; TCRdb's copy has only in-frame clones and leaves some out. V, J and clone size are those of that table, while D and trimming were read from the DNA. The sample shows 200,000 to 300,000 clones, around 85% of them seen only once. Researchers sorted participants into cohorts using their self-reported clinical history. The V gene's germline CDR1 is LNHDA and CDR2 SQIVND (reference sequence). V was pared by 2 bases and J by 0 bases, with 8 bases between. The CDR3 extends over 14 amino acids.

Sequencing used PBMCs or T cells enriched from blood (not recorded which). The source of this sequence is a woman aged 35 to 49 with acute COVID-19. The rearrangement joins TRBV19 to TRBJ2-7; D is undetermined. The CDR3 is CASSISWSSYEQYF. CDR3 coding DNA: TGTGCCAGTAGTATATCCTGGAGCTCCTACGAGCAGTACTTC.